Below, one T cell receptor beta chain is given with its context. Antigen unknown. Primers: 60 Vbeta forward and 13 Jbeta reverse. Repertoires were generated with immunoSEQ multiplex PCR, while TCRdb's copy carries only in-frame clones and drops some. The sample carries 200,000 or so clones, about 80% recorded once. These data belong to a study of cytomegalovirus exposure and HLA in healthy donors. Study details: Findings of an earlier analysis included around 100 million unique TCR beta sequences from some 190 million T cells.

Findings and limits, study-wide: The authors later found HLA-associated TCR beta chains more clonally expanded than equally common others. Among TCR beta chains, those listed as cytomegalovirus-associated numbered about 150. It was reportedly the case that the classifier diagnosed cytomegalovirus status with high specificity and sensitivity.

The CDR3 length is 15 residues. Per the germline V gene, CDR1 is KGHSH and CDR2 is LQKENI. The V end was cut by 6 bases, the J end by 0 bases, with 15 bases between. V and J are TRBV18 and TRBJ2-7; D may be TRBD1 (6 bases). The sequencing sample was made of PBMCs. This receptor was obtained from a woman aged 45 to 65 in good health and CMV-seropositive. The CDR3 region has the DNA TGTGCCAGCTCTCCCGGACAGAGGAGCTCCTACGAGCAGTACTTC. Translated: CASSPGQRSSYEQYF.